This T cell receptor beta chain was sequenced during a study of CD8+ T cells in alopecia areata. Looking at the study overall: Oral tofacitinib (5 to 10 mg twice daily) was administered to treated patients.

Turning to this clone: Its antigen remains unidentified.

Extracted RNA was reverse transcribed into cDNA, the sequencing template. The method was immunoSEQ multiplex PCR; TCRdb's version includes in-frame clones alone and lacks a portion of them. The sample shows fewer than 150,000 clones, about four fifths of them seen only once. Treatment meaning: oral pan-JAK inhibitor, 5-10 mg twice daily. Study-wide points: Lesional scalp, notably in alopecia totalis/universalis, had clonality above that of normal scalp.

Germline CDR1 and CDR2: MGHDK and SYGVNS. This CDR3 contains 13 residues. V lost 3 bases and J 5 bases, leaving 11 bases between the germline ends. This rearrangement joins TRBV25-1 to TRBJ2-7; D may match TRBD1 or TRBD2 (6 bases each). The material was CD8+ T cells sorted from blood, obtained at week 4, from a patient treated with tofacitinib. The source is a human donor with alopecia areata. CDR3 nucleotide sequence: TGTGCCAGCAGTGAGGTGGGGGGCCACGAGCAGTACTTC. Protein product: CASSEVGGHEQYF.